This T cell receptor beta chain was observed in a study of blood T cells in healthy people across ages. Study-level background: Template-switching capture recovered about one barcoded beta molecule per two T cells.

Germline-derived CDR1 and CDR2 are LGHDT and YNNKEL (reference sequence). Trimming took 3 bases from V and 5 from J, leaving 14 bases between them. The CDR3 spans 14 residues. PCR was performed a second time for about 6 to 12 cycles using a sample-barcoded 5' primer and a J-beta primer mix. MiXCR was run by TCRdb on the 5' RACE reads, yielding one entry per CDR3 protein. The sample yields about 780,000 distinct CDR3 sequences, roughly 26% seen once. These same data were also listed under a study on T cells of mothers and their children.

Sequencing input: blood. The chain links TRBV3-1 to TRBJ2-7; D not certain. The sequence came from a boy younger than 18 in good health. As DNA, the CDR3 is TGTGCCAGCAGCCACCGTCTGGGTAAGAACGAGCAGTACTTC. This encodes CASSHRLGKNEQYF.